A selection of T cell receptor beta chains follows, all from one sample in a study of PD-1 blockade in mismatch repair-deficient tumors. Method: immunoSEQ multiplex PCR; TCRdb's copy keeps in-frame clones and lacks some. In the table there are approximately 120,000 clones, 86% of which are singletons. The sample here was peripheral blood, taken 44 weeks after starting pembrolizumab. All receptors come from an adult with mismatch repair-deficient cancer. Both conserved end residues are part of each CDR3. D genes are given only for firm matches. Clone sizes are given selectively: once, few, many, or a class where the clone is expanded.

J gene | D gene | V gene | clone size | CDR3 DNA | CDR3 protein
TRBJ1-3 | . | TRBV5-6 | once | TGTGCCAGCAGCCGCTTCCGTCCCGGGACGACGGGGAACACCATATATTTT | CASSRFRPGTTGNTIYF
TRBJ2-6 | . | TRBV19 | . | TGTGCCAGTAGTATCATGGGGGCCTACCCTGGAGGGGCCAACGTCCTGACTTTC | CASSIMGAYPGGANVLTF
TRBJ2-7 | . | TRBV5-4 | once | TGTGCCAGCAGCTCCGGGATTACCTACGAGCAGTACTTC | CASSSGITYEQYF
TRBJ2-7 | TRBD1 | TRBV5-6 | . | TGTGCCAGCAGCTCGGACAGGCCCGTCTACGAGCAGTACTTC | CASSSDRPVYEQYF
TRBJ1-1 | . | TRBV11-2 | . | TGTGCCAGCAGCTTCCGACCCATGGGGAACACTGAAGCTTTCTTT | CASSFRPMGNTEAFF
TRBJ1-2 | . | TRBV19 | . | TGTGCCAGTACGGGGGGGAACTATGGCTACACCTTC | CASTGGNYGYTF
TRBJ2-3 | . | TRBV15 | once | TGTGCCACCAGCAGAATCCTCCGCGGCGGGTACACAGATACGCAGTATTTT | CATSRILRGGYTDTQYF
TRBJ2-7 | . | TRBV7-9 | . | TGTGCCAGCAGCTTCTCAAACTCCTACGAGCAGTACTTC | CASSFSNSYEQYF
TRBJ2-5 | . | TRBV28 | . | TGTGCCAGCAGCGAGGAGGGGGCGAAACGGGCCCAGTACTTC | CASSEEGAKRAQYF
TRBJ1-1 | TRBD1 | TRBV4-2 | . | TGTGCCAGCAGCCTAGGCGGGAAGGGGGCTTTCGACACTGAAGCTTTCTTT | CASSLGGKGAFDTEAFF
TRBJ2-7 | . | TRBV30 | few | TGTGCCTGGAGTGCTAACTACGAGCAGTACTTC | CAWSANYEQYF
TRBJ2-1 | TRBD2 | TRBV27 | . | TGTGCCAGCAGTCGGACTAGCGGGAGCCGGTACAATGAGCAGTTCTTC | CASSRTSGSRYNEQFF
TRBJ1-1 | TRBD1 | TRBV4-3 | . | TGCGCCAGCAGCCAAGATGCTAGGGACAGGGGGAACACTGAAGCTTTCTTT | CASSQDARDRGNTEAFF
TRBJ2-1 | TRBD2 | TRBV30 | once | TGTGCCTGGAGTTGGACTAGCGGCTACAATGAGCAGTTCTTC | CAWSWTSGYNEQFF
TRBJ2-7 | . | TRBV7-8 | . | TGTGCCAGCAGCTCCCGTTACGAGCAGTACTTC | CASSSRYEQYF
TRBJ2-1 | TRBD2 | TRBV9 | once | TGTGCCAGCAGCGCAAAGGGACTAGCGGAGGCAGTGGGGCATGAGCAGTTCTTC | CASSAKGLAEAVGHEQFF
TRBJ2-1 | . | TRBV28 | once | TGTGCCAGCAGTTCTGAGACCCTGGGGTACAATGAGCAGTTCTTC | CASSSETLGYNEQFF
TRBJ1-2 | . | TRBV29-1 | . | TGCAGCGTTGATTACGGGGGACACTATGGCTACACCTTC | CSVDYGGHYGYTF
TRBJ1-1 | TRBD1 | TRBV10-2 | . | TGCGCCAGCAGTGCGGGACAGGGAACTGAAGCTTTCTTT | CASSAGQGTEAFF
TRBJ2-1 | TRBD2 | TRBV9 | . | TGTGCCAGCAGCGGAGCGGGGAGGAACTACAATGAGCAGTTCTTC | CASSGAGRNYNEQFF
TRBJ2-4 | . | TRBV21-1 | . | TGTGCCAGCAGCAAAGGTCGTCAGGGAGGTCAGTACTTC | CASSKGRQGGQYF
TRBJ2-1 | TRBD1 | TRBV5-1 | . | TGCGCCAGCAGCCCATCGGGACAGGCCGATGAGCAGTTCTTC | CASSPSGQADEQFF
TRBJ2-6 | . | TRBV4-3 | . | TGCGCCAGCAGCCAAGAGCTGCTCTCTGGGGCCAACGTCCTGACTTTC | CASSQELLSGANVLTF
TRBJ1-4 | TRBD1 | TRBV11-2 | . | TGTGCCAGCAGCCAACTGGACAGGGCTAATGAAAAACTGTTTTTT | CASSQLDRANEKLFF
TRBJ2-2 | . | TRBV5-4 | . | TGTGCCAGCAGCGACCCGAGAGAGGTCTTTGGGTCCGGGGAGCTGTTTTTT | CASSDPREVFGSGELFF
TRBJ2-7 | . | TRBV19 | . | TGTGCCAGTAGTAGCAAACCGGGGGCGGACGAGCAGTACTTC | CASSSKPGADEQYF
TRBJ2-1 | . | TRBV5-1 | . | TGCGCCAGCAGTTGGGCTGGAGGGTACAATGAGCAGTTCTTC | CASSWAGGYNEQFF
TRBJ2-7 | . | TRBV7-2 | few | TGTGCCAGCAGCTTATCTTGGGGCGAGCAGTACTTC | CASSLSWGEQYF
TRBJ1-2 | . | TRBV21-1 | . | TGTGCCAGCAGCAAAGAAGGCAGGGGAGATTCTAACTATGGCTACACCTTC | CASSKEGRGDSNYGYTF
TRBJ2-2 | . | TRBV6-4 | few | TGTGCCAGCAGTGCAGGGGACACCGGGGAGCTGTTTTTT | CASSAGDTGELFF
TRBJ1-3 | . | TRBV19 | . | TGTGCCAGTAGTATTTCGCTTGGGCGGCACTCTGGAAACACCATATATTTT | CASSISLGRHSGNTIYF
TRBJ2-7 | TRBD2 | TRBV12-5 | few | TGTGCTAGTGGTTTACTAGCGGGCTACGAGCAGTACTTC | CASGLLAGYEQYF
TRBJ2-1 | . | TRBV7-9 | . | TGTGCCAGCAGCTTAGTTCGCGGGGCATACAATGAGCAGTTCTTC | CASSLVRGAYNEQFF
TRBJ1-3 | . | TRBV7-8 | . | TGTGCCAGCAGCCCCCAGGGAGGAGAGGGAAACACCATATATTTT | CASSPQGGEGNTIYF
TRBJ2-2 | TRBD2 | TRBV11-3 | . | TGTGCCAGCAGCTTAGGCTTTTCGGGAGGGCCTGGCGGGGAGCTGTTTTTT | CASSLGFSGGPGGELFF
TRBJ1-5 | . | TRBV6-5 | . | TGTGCCAGCAGTTACGGGACGGAAAATCAGCCCCAGCATTTT | CASSYGTENQPQHF
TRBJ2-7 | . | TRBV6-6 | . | TGTGCCAGCAGGGCAGGACCAACCTACGAGCAGTACTTC | CASRAGPTYEQYF
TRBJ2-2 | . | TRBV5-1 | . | TGCGCCAGCAGGCCATCCACCGGGGAGCTGTTTTTT | CASRPSTGELFF
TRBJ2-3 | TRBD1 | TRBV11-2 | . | TGTGCCAGCAGCCACGGACAGGGCCCACAAGATACGCAGTATTTT | CASSHGQGPQDTQYF
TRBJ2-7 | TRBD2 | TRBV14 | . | TGTGCCAGCAGCCAAGATGGGCCTAGCGGGAGGGAGTACGAGCAGTACTTC | CASSQDGPSGREYEQYF
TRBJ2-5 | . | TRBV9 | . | TGTGCCAGCAGCGTAGAAGAAACGGGGTACCAAGAGACCCAGTACTTC | CASSVEETGYQETQYF
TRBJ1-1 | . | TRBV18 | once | TGTGCCAGCTCACCAGGGGGCATGGGGAACACTGAAGCTTTCTTT | CASSPGGMGNTEAFF
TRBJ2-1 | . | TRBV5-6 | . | TGTGCCAGCAGCGGTACCTTCTTCGGGAGAAATAATGAGCAGTTCTTC | CASSGTFFGRNNEQFF
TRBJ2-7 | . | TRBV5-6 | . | TGTGCCAGCAGCTTAATCAGTTCCTACGAGCAGTACTTC | CASSLISSYEQYF
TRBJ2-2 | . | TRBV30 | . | TGTGCCTGGAGGCCCTGGGGGATCGGGACCGGGGAGCTGTTTTTT | CAWRPWGIGTGELFF
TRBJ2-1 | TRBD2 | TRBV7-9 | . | TGTGCCAGCAGCAAGACTAGCGGGACATACAATGAGCAGTTCTTC | CASSKTSGTYNEQFF
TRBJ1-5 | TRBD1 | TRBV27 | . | TGTGCCAGCAGCCGGACAGGGCGCAATCAGCCCCAGCATTTT | CASSRTGRNQPQHF
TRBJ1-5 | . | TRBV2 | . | TGTGCCAGCAGACCCAGTGGGGGCGGCAATCAGCCCCAGCATTTT | CASRPSGGGNQPQHF
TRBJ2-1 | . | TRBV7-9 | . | TGTGCCAGCAGCTTTCTAATAGCGGCAACGTACAATGAGCAGTTCTTC | CASSFLIAATYNEQFF
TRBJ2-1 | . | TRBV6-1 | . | TGTGCCAGCAGTTCCCGGAAAGGTCGGAATGAGCAGTTCTTC | CASSSRKGRNEQFF
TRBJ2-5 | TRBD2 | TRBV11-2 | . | TGTGCCAGCAGCCCAGGCCGGAGGCTAGCGGGAGAGAGCGAGACCCAGTACTTC | CASSPGRRLAGESETQYF
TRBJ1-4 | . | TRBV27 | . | TGTGCCAGCAGTTTATCGCGACACAGGGCGGTGGGAAAACTGTTTTTT | CASSLSRHRAVGKLFF
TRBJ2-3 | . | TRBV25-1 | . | TGTGCCAGCAGTGAGGGCTTGATCCCAGATACGCAGTATTTT | CASSEGLIPDTQYF
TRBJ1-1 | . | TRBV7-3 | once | TGTGCCAGCAGCTCAGGACAAGACACTGAAGCTTTCTTT | CASSSGQDTEAFF
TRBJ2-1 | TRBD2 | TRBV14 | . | TGTGCCGGGAGGGGGCAGCGGGAGGGGAACAATGAGCAGTTCTTC | CAGRGQREGNNEQFF
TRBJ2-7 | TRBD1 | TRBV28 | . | TGTGCCAGCAGTTTGGAGGATGGACAGGGGTTCTCCTACGAGCAGTACTTC | CASSLEDGQGFSYEQYF
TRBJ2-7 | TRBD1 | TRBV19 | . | TGTGCCAGTAGGTCTACCGGGACAGGGTTCGACGAGCAGTACTTC | CASRSTGTGFDEQYF